Shown below are 13 T cell receptor beta chains from a single sample sequenced in a study of T cells after yellow fever vaccination. In TCRdb, the 5' RACE reads were re-called with MiXCR into one record per CDR3 protein. The sample contains some 600,000 distinct CDR3 sequences, about a sixth of which appear only once. Here the sequenced sample was PBMCs, taken 4 to 6 days after the first yellow fever vaccination. Source of these receptors: a man between 18 and 29 years old who received the YFV17D yellow fever vaccine.

The V and J genes are TRBV9 and TRBJ2-1, with D maybe TRBD2 (7 bases). The CDR3 is 14 residues long. CDR1 SGDLS and CDR2 YYNGEE come from the germline V gene. Between the trimmed V and J ends, which lost 0 bases and 9 bases, there was a span of 13 bases. CDR3 nucleotide sequence: TGTGCCAGCAGCGTAGAGGGGGGGCTGCGTGAGCAGTTCTTC. Protein: CASSVEGGLREQFF.

CDR3 residues: CSARDPRGRGGIGYTF. CDR3 sequence (DNA): TGCAGTGCTAGAGATCCGAGGGGGAGGGGAGGTATAGGCTACACCTTC. This chain links TRBV20-1 with TRBJ1-2; tentatively, D is TRBD1 (6 bases). CDR3 length: 16 residues. Germline V gene sequence: CDR1 DFQATT, CDR2 SNEGSKA (reference sequence). Trimming cost V 0 bases and J 8 bases, with 22 bases left between them.

This clonotype was seen more than once but under ten times. CDR3 loop: CASSLRTGQTTGELFF. The CDR3 region has the DNA TGTGCCAGCAGTCTACGGACAGGCCAGACCACCGGGGAGCTGTTTTTT. This chain uses TRBV6-5 with TRBJ2-2; TRBD1 agrees at 7 bases. CDR1 MNHEY and CDR2 SVGAGI come from the germline V gene. The CDR3 extends over 16 amino acids. V dropped 5 bases and J dropped 4; count of bases not matched to a gene: 10.

This clonotype has only a few counts. This chain uses TRBV4-3 with TRBJ1-5; perhaps TRBD1 as D (6 bases). The CDR3 is made up of 15 amino acids. Germline assignment: CDR1 LGHNA and CDR2 YSLEER. V was clipped by 0 bases and J by 6 bases, with 12 bases between them. CDR3 loop: CASSQDRDNLQPQHF. The CDR3 coding sequence is TGCGCCAGCAGCCAAGACCGGGACAACCTTCAGCCCCAGCATTTT.

This CDR3 is CASSATSKSEAFF. The CDR3 DNA sequence: TGTGCCAGCAGTGCCACTTCTAAATCTGAAGCTTTCTTT. V is TRBV2 and J is TRBJ1-1; D is unclear. The CDR3 is 13 residues long. Trimming left V 4 bases short and J 6 bases short, with 12 bases between. Germline CDR1 is SNHLY and CDR2 is FYNNEI. Together with reference TRBV2 and TRBJ1-1, the CDR3 gives the full variable domain: EPEVTQTPSHQVTQMGQEVILRCVPISNHLYFYWYRQILGQKVEFLVSFYNNEISEKSEIFDDQFSVERPDGSNFTLKIRSTKLEDSAMYFCASSATSKSEAFFGQGTRLTVV.

The chain has TRBV6-1 and TRBJ2-7; 10 bases map to TRBD1. V lost 6 bases, J lost 6 bases, and 8 bases stayed unmatched. Germline V gives CDR1 MNHNS, CDR2 SASEGT. The CDR3 is 14 residues long. This CDR3 reads CASRRGQGVFEQYV. In nucleotides, the CDR3 is TGTGCCAGCAGGCGAGGACAGGGGGTGTTCGAGCAGTACGTC.

The CDR3 DNA sequence: TGTGCCAGCAGTCCATTCCCCAGGGGGTATAGCAATCAGCCCCAGCATTTT. Translated: CASSPFPRGYSNQPQHF. V and J are TRBV7-6 and TRBJ1-5; 7 nucleotides agree with TRBD1. Germline V gene data show CDR1 as SGHVS and CDR2 as FNYEAQ. V gave up 6 bases and J gave up 0 bases; unmatched junction bases: 11. The CDR3 has 17 amino acids. Looking up the rest from reference TRBV7-6 and TRBJ1-5 gives the full variable domain: GAGVSQSPRYKVTKRGQDVALRCDPISGHVSLYWYRQALGQGPEFLTYFNYEAQQDKSGLPNDRFSAERPEGSISTLTIQRTEQRDSAMYRCASSPFPRGYSNQPQHFGDGTRLSIL.

V and J are TRBV3-1 and TRBJ1-1; TRBD1 might be the D (5 bases). Trimming took off 2 bases at V and 9 bases at J, with 10 bases between the two ends. Germline V gene data show CDR1 as LGHDT and CDR2 as YNNKEL (reference sequence). The CDR3 is made up of 12 amino acids. This chain's CDR3 is CASSQQGWQAFF. CDR3 bases: TGTGCCAGCAGCCAACAGGGATGGCAAGCTTTCTTT.

This chain uses TRBV2 with TRBJ2-2, with 7 bases that match TRBD2. This CDR3 spans 18 amino acids. V dropped 5 bases and J dropped 0; count of bases not matched to a gene: 12. The V gene's germline CDR1 is SNHLY and CDR2 FYNNEI. CDR3 region: CASSLYGWEGTNTGELFF. CDR3 nucleotide sequence: TGTGCCAGCAGTTTATATGGCTGGGAGGGCACGAACACCGGGGAGCTGTTTTTT.

This clonotype was seen a handful of times. V gene TRBV7-7 combines with J gene TRBJ2-5; maybe TRBD1 (6 bases). In germline, CDR1 is SSHAT, CDR2 FNYEAQ (reference sequence). Trimming left V 5 bases short and J 5 bases short, with 15 bases between. This CDR3 contains 14 residues. CDR3 amino acids: CASSPDRSEETQYF. CDR3 bases: TGTGCCAGCAGCCCCGACAGGAGCGAGGAGACCCAGTACTTC.

The chain carries TRBV6-2 or TRBV6-3 and TRBJ1-5; D may be TRBD1 (5 bases). CDR1 is MNHEY and CDR2 is SVGEGT in the germline V gene. V dropped 3 bases and J dropped 7 bases, with 13 bases sitting between them. The CDR3 length is 14 residues. CDR3 nucleotides: TGTGCCAGCAGTTATGGAGGGGAGACGCAGCCCCAGCATTTT. Residues: CASSYGGETQPQHF.

The chain is built from TRBV7-3 and TRBJ2-1, with 10 bases fitting TRBD1. Germline V lookup: CDR1 SGHTA, CDR2 FQGTGA. This CDR3 spans 15 amino acids. V lost 5 bases and J lost 5; bases outside the gene matches: 6. The CDR3 is CASSPSGTGDNEQFF. CDR3 nucleotide sequence: TGTGCCAGCAGCCCATCCGGGACAGGGGACAATGAGCAGTTCTTC.

This sequence joins TRBV28 and TRBJ2-7; weak D call: TRBD1 (7 bases). CDR3 length equals 13 residues. V was trimmed by 3 bases and J by 9 bases, leaving 15 bases between them. Germline CDR1 and CDR2: MDHEN and SYDVKM. The CDR3 DNA reads TGTGCCAGCAGTTTGACAGGGACCGGGGGGCAGTACGTC. Translating it yields CASSLTGTGGQYV.